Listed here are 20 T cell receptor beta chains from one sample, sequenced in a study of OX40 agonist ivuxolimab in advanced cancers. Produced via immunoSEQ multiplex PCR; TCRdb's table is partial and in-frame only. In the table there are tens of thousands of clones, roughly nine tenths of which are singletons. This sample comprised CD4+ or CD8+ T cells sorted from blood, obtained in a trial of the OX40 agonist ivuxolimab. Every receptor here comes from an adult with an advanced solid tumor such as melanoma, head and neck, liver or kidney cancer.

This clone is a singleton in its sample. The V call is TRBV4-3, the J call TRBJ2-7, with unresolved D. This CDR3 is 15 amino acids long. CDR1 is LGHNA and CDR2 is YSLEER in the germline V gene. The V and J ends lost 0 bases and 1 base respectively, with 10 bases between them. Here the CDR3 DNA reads TGCGCCAGCAGCCAAGATTCGGTAAGGTCCTACGAGCAGTACTTC. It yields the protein CASSQDSVRSYEQYF.

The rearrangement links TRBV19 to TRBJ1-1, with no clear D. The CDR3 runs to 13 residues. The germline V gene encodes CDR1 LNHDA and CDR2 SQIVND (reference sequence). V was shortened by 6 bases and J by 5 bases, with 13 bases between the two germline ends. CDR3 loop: CASRAHGGTEAFF. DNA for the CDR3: TGTGCCAGTAGAGCTCATGGCGGGACTGAAGCTTTCTTT.

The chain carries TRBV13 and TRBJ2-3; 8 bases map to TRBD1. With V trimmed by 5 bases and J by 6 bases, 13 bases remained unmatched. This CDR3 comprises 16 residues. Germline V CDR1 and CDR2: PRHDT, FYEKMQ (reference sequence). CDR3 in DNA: TGTGCCAGCAGCGATTTCAGGGGGCTTGACGGGGATACGCAGTATTTT. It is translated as CASSDFRGLDGDTQYF.

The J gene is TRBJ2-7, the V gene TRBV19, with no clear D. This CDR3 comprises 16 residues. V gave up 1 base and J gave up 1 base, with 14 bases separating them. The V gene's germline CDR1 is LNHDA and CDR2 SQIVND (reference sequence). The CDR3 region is CASSIGWGTTSYEQYF. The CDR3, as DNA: TGTGCCAGTAGTATAGGGTGGGGTACCACATCCTACGAGCAGTACTTC.

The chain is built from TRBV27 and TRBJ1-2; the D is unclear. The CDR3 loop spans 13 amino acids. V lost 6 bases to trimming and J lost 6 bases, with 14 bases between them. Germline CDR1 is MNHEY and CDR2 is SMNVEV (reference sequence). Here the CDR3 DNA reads TGTGCCAGCAGGACTACTCTCTCCCATGGCTACACCTTC. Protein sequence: CASRTTLSHGYTF.

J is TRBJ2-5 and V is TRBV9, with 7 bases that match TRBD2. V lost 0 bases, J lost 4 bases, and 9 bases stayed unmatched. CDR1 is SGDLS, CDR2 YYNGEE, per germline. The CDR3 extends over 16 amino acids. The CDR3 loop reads CASSVEGGGPTETQYF. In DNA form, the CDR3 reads TGTGCCAGCAGCGTAGAGGGCGGGGGACCCACAGAGACCCAGTACTTC.

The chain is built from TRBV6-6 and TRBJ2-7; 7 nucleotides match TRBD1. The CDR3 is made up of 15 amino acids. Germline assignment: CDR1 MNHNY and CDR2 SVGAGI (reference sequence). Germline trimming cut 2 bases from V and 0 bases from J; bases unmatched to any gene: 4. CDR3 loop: CASSYDRVPSYEQYF. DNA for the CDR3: TGTGCCAGCAGTTACGACAGGGTCCCCTCCTACGAGCAGTACTTC.

CDR3 sequence reads: CASSFLGDTIYF. For the CDR3, the DNA is TGTGCCAGCAGCTTCCTAGGGGACACCATATATTTT. The chain couples TRBV13 to TRBJ1-3, with D possibly being TRBD1 (5 bases). V was cut by 3 bases and J by 8 bases, with 8 bases left in between. CDR1 PRHDT and CDR2 FYEKMQ come from the germline V gene (reference sequence). CDR3 length: 12 amino acids.

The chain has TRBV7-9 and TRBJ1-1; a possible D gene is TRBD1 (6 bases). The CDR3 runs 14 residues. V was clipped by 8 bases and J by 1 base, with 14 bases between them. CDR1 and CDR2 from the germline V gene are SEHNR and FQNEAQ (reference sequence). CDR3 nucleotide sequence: TGTGCCAGCGGGACATTTCAAGGGAACACTGAAGCTTTCTTT. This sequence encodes CASGTFQGNTEAFF.

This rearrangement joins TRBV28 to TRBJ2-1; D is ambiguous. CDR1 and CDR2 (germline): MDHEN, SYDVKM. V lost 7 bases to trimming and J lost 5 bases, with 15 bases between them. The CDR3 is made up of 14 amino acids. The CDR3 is CASTLLMANNEQFF. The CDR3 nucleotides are TGTGCCAGCACCCTCCTAATGGCAAACAATGAGCAGTTCTTC.

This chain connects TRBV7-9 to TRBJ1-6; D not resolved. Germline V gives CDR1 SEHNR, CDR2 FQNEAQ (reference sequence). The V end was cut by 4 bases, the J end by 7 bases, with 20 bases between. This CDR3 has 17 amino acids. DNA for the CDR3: TGTGCCAGCAGCTCCATGGACGAAGGCATCGGGAATTCACCCCTCCACTTT. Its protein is CASSSMDEGIGNSPLHF. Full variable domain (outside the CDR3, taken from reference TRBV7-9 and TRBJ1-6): DTGVSQNPRHKITKRGQNVTFRCDPISEHNRLYWYRQTLGQGPEFLTYFQNEAQLEKSRLLSDRFSAERPKGSFSTLEIQRTEQGDSAMYLCASSSMDEGIGNSPLHFGNGTRLTVT.

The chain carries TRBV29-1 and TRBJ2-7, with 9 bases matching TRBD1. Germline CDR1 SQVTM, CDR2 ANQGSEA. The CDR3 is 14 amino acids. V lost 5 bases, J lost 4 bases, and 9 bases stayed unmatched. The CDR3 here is CSVTLRTGEYEQYF. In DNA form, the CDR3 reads TGCAGCGTTACACTCAGGACAGGGGAATACGAGCAGTACTTC.

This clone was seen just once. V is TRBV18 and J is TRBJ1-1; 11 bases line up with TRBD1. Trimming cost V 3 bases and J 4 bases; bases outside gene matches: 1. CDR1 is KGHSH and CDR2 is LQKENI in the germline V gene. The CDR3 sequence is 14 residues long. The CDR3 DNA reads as TGTGCCAGCTCACCCGGGACAGGGGGCACTGAAGCTTTCTTT. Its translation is CASSPGTGGTEAFF. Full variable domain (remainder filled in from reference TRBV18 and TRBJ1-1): NAGVMQNPRHLVRRRGQEARLRCSPMKGHSHVYWYRQLPEEGLKFMVYLQKENIIDESGMPKERFSAEFPKEGPSILRIQQVVRGDSAAYFCASSPGTGGTEAFFGQGTRLTVV.

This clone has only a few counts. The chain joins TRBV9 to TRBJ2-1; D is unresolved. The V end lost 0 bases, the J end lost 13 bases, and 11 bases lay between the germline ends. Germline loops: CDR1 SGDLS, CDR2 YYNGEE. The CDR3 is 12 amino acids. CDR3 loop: CASSVVGSIQFF. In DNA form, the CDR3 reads TGTGCCAGCAGCGTAGTCGGTAGTATACAGTTCTTC.

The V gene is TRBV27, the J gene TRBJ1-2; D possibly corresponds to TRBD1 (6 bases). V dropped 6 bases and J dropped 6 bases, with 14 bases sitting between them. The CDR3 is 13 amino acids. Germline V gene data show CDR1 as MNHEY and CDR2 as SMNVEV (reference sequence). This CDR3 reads CASSLEGVDGYTF. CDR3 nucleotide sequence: TGTGCCAGCAGCCTGGAGGGGGTCGATGGCTACACCTTC.

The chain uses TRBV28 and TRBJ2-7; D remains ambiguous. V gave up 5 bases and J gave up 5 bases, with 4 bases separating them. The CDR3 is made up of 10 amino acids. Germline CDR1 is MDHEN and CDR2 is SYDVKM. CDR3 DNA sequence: TGTGCCAGCAGTCGACACGAGCAGTACTTC. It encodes CASSRHEQYF.

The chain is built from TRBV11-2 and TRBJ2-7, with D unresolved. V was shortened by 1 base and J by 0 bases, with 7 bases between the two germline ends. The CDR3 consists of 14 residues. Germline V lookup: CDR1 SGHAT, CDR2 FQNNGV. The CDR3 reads CASSLGGSSYEQYF. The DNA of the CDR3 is TGTGCCAGCAGCTTAGGAGGCAGCTCCTACGAGCAGTACTTC.

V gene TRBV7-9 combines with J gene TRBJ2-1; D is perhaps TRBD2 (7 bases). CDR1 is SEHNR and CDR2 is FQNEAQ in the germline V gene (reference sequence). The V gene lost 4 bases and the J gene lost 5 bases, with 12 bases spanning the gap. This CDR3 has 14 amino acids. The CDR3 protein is CASSWGGLDNEQFF. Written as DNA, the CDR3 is TGTGCCAGCAGCTGGGGGGGCCTCGACAATGAGCAGTTCTTC. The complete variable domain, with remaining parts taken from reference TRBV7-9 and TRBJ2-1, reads DTGVSQNPRHKITKRGQNVTFRCDPISEHNRLYWYRQTLGQGPEFLTYFQNEAQLEKSRLLSDRFSAERPKGSFSTLEIQRTEQGDSAMYLCASSWGGLDNEQFFGPGTRLTVL.

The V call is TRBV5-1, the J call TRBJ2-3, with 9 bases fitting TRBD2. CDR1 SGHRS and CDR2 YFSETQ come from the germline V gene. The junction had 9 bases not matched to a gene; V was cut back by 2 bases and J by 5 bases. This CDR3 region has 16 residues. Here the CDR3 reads CASSFSGGPGQDTQYF. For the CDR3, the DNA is TGCGCCAGCAGCTTTAGCGGGGGCCCGGGACAAGATACGCAGTATTTT.

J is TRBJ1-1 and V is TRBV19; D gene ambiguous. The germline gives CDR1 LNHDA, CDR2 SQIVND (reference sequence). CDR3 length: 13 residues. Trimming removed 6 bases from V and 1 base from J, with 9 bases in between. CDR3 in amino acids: CASSIGRNTEAFF. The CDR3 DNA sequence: TGTGCCAGTAGCATCGGACGGAACACTGAAGCTTTCTTT.